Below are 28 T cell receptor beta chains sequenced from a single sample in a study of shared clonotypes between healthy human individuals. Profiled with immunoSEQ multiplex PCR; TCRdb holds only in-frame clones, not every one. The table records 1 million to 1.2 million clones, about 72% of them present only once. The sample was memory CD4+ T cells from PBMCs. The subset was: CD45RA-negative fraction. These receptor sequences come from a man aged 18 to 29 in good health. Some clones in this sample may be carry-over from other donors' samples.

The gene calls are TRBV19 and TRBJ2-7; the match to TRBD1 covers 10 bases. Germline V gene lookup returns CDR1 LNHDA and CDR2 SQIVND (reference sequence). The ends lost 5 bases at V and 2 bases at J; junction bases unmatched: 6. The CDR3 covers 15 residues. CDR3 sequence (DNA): TGTGCCAGTAGTGAGGACAGGGGGGGAACCTACGAGCAGTACTTC. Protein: CASSEDRGGTYEQYF. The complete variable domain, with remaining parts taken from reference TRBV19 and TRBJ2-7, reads DGGITQSPKYLFRKEGQNVTLSCEQNLNHDAMYWYRQDPGQGLRLIYYSQIVNDFQKGDIAEGYSVSREKKESFPLTVTSAQKNPTAFYLCASSEDRGGTYEQYFGPGTRLTVT.

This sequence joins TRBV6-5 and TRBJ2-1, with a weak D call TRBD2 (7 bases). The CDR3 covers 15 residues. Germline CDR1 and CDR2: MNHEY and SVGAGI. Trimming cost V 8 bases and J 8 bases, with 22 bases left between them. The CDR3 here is CASRGLSGGRHEQFF. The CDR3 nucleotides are TGTGCCAGCCGGGGGCTGTCGGGAGGTAGGCATGAGCAGTTCTTC.

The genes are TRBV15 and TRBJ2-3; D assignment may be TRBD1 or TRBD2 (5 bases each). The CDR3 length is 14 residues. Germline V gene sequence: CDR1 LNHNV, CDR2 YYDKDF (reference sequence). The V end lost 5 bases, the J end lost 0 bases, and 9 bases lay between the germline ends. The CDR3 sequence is CATSWDPSTDTQYF. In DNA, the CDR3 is TGTGCCACCAGCTGGGACCCTAGCACAGATACGCAGTATTTT.

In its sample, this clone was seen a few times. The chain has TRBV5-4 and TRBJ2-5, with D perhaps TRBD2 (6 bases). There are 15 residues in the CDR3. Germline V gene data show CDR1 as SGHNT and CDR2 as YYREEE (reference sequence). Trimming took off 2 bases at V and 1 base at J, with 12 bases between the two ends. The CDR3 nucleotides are TGTGCCAGCAGCTTCGGGGGAGTGGGCCAAGAGACCCAGTACTTC. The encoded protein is CASSFGGVGQETQYF.

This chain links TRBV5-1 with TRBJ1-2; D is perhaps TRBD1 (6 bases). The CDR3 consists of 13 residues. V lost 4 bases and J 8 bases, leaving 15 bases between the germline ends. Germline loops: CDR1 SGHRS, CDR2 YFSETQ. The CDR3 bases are TGCGCCAGCAGCCTACCGGGGGCGTACGGCTACACCTTC. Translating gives CASSLPGAYGYTF.

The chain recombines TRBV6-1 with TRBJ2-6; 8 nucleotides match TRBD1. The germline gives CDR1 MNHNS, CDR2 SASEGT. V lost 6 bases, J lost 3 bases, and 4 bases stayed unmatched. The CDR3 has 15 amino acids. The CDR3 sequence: CASRDRAGGANVLTF. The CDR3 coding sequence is TGTGCCAGCAGGGACAGGGCAGGTGGGGCCAACGTCCTGACTTTC.

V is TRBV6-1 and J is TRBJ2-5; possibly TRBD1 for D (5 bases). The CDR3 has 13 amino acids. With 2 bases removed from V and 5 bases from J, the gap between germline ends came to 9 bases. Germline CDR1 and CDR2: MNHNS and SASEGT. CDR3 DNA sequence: TGTGCCAGCAGTGAAAGGGGCCCTGAGACCCAGTACTTC. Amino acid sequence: CASSERGPETQYF.

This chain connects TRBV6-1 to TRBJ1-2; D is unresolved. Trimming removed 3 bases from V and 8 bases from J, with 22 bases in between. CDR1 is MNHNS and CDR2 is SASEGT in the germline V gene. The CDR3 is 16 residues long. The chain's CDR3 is CASSETLWRRVWGYTF. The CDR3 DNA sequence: TGTGCCAGCAGTGAGACCCTGTGGAGGCGGGTTTGGGGCTACACCTTC.

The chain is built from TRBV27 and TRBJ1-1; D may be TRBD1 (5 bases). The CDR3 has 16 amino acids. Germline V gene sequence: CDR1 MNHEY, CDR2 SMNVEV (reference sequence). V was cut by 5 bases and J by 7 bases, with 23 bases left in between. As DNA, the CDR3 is TGTGCCAGCAGTCCCTGGGACTCTTCAAGGGCGCATGAAGCTTTCTTT. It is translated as CASSPWDSSRAHEAFF.

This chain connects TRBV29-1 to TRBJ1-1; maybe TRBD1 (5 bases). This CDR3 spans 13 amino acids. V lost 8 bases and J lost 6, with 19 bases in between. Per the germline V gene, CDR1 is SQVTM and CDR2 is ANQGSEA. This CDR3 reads CSFSRGAPPEAFF. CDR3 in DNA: TGCAGCTTCTCTAGGGGCGCCCCGCCTGAAGCTTTCTTT.

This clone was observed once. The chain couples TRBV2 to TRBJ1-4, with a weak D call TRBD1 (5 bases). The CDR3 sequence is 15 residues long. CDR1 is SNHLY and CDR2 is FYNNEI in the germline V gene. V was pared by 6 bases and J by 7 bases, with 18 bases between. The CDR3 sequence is CASSRGDSEGEKLFF. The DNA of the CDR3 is TGTGCCAGCAGCCGGGGGGATTCCGAGGGTGAAAAACTGTTTTTT.

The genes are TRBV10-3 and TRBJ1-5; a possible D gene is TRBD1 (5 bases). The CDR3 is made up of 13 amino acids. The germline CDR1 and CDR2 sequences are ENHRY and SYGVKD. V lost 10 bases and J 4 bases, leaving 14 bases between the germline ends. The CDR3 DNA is TGTGCCACCGTCGGGGACGCAAATCAGCCCCAGCATTTT. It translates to CATVGDANQPQHF.

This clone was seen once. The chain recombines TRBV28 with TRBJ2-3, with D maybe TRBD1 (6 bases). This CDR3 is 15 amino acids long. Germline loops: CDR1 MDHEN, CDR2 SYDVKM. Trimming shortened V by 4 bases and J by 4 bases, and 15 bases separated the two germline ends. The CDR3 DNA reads TGTGCCAGCAGTTCAGGGGACACCAAACCAGATACGCAGTATTTT. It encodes CASSSGDTKPDTQYF.

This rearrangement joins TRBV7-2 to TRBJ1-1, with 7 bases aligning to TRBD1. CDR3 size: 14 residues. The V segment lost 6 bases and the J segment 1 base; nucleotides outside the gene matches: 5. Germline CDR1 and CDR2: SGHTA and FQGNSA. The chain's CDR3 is CASRSGQRNTEAFF. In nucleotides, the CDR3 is TGTGCCAGCAGATCGGGACAGAGGAACACTGAAGCTTTCTTT.

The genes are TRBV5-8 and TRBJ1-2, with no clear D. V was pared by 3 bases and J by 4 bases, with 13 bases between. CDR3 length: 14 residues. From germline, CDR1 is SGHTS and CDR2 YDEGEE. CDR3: CASSWGRNSYGYTF. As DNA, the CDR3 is TGTGCCAGCAGCTGGGGTAGGAACTCCTATGGCTACACCTTC.

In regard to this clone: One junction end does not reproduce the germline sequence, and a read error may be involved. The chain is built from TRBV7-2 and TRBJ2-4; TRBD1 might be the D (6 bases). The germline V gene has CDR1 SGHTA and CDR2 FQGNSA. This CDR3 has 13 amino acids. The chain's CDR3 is CAISNDRSNIRYF. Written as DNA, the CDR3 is TGTGCCATCAGCAACGACAGGTCCAACATTCGGTACTTC.

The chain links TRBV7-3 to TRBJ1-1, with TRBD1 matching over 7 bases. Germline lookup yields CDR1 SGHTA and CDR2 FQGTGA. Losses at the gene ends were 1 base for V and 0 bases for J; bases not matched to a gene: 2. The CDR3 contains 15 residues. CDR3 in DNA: TGTGCCAGCAGCTTAATCGGGACAGTGAACACTGAAGCTTTCTTT. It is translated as CASSLIGTVNTEAFF.

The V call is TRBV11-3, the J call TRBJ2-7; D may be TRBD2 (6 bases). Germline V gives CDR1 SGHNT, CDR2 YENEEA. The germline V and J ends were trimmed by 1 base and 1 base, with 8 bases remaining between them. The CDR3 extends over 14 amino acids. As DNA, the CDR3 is TGTGCCAGCAGCTTAGGCGGGAAATCCTACGAGCAGTACTTC. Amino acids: CASSLGGKSYEQYF.

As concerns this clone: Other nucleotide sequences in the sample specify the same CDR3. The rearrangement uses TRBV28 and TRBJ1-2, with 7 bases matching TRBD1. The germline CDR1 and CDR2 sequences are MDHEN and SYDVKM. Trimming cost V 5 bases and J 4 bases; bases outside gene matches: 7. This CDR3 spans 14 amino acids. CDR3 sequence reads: CASSPTTGIYGYTF. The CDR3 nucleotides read TGTGCCAGCAGTCCCACGACAGGGATCTATGGCTACACCTTC.

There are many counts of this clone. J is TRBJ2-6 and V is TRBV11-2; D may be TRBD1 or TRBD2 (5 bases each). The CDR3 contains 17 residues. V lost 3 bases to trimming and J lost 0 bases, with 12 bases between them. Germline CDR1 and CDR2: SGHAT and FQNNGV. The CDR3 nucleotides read TGTGCCAGCAGCTTTCTCAGAGGGGACTCTGGGGCCAACGTCCTGACTTTC. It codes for CASSFLRGDSGANVLTF.

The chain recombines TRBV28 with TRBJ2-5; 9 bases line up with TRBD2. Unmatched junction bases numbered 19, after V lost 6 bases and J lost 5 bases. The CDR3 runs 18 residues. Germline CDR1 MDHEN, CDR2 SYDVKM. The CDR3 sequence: CASSTPGGRAWGLETQYF. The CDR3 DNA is TGTGCCAGCAGCACCCCGGGCGGGAGGGCCTGGGGGCTGGAGACCCAGTACTTC.

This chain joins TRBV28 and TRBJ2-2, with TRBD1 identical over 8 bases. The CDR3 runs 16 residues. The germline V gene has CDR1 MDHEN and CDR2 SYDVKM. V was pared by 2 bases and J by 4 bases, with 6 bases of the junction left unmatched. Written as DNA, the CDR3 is TGTGCCAGCAGTTTAGGGGACAGGCCACGCACCGGGGAGCTGTTTTTT. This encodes CASSLGDRPRTGELFF.

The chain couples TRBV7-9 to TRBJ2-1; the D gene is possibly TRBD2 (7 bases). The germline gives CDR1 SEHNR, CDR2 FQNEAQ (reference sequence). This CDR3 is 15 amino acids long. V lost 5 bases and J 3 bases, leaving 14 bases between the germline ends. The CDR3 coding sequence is TGTGCCAGCAGCCCCCGGGGGGCGGTCTACAATGAGCAGTTCTTC. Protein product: CASSPRGAVYNEQFF.

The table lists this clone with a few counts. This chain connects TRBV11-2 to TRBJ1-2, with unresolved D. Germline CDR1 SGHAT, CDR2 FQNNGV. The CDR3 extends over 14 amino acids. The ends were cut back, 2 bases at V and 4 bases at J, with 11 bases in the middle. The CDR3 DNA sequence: TGTGCCAGCAGCTTAAATCGGTTGGGCTATGGCTACACCTTC. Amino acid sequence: CASSLNRLGYGYTF.

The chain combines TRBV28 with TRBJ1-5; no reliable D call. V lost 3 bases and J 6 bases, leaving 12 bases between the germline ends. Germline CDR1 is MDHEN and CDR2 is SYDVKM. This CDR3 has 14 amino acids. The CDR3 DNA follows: TGTGCCAGCAGTTTGAGTTCTGCTGGTCAGCCCCAGCATTTT. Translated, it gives CASSLSSAGQPQHF.

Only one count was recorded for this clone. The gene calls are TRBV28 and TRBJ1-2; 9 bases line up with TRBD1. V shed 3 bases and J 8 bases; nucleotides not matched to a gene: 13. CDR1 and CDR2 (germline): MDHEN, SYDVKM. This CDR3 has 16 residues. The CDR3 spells CASSLPSEGQGGGYTF. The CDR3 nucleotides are TGTGCCAGCAGTTTGCCTTCTGAGGGACAGGGTGGCGGCTACACCTTC.

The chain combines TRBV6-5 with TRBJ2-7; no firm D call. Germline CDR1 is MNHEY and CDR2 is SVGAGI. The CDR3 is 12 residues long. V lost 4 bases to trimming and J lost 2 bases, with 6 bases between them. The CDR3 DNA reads TGTGCCAGCAGTTCTACTACCTACGAGCAGTACTTC. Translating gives CASSSTTYEQYF.

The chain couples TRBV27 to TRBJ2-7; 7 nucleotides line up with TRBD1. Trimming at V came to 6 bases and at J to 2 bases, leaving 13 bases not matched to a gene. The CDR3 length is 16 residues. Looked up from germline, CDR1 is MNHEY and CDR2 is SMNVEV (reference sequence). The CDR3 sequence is CASRFPATGTPYEQYF. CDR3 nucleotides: TGTGCCAGCAGATTCCCGGCGACAGGGACCCCCTACGAGCAGTACTTC.